The clone carrying this TCR beta chain occurred a few times. Its antigen remains unidentified. Germline values: CDR1 ENHRY, CDR2 SYGVKD. This CDR3 is built from 15 residues. Trimming shortened V by 3 bases and J by 2 bases, and 12 bases separated the two germline ends. TCRdb ran MiXCR on the RT-PCR reads and lists one entry per CDR3 protein. The sample gives 550,000 to 650,000 distinct CDR3 sequences, around 11% of which show up once; roughly 10% is in the top ten. This sample is drawn from a study of response to subunit inactivated influenza vaccine. Study results and caveats: It was the authors' suggestion that each seasonal influenza vaccination recruits few new T cells.

The rearrangement links TRBV10-3 to TRBJ2-3; D gene uncertain. Material: PBMCs from blood, obtained on the day of vaccination. The receptor was isolated from a man aged 50 to 60 who received an inactivated influenza vaccine. The CDR3 nucleotides are TGTGCCATCAGTGATGGGCACCCAAACACAGATACGCAGTATTTT. Translated: CAISDGHPNTDTQYF.